This TCR beta chain was found in a study of T cells in Graves' hyperthyroidism and ophthalmopathy. Study-wide context: Peripheral blood sampling occurred at initial diagnosis, before any treatment. Points from the study as a whole: Through a model of 13 V-J features, ophthalmopathy was separated from stable hyperthyroidism.

This clonotype has only a few counts. What it binds is not known. Diagnosing involved the use of clinical symptoms, serum thyroxine and TRAb, thyroid ultrasound and orbital computed tomography. Fresh peripheral blood, around 11 ml of it, supplied the PBMCs. The V and J ends lost 3 bases and 2 bases, in that order; junction bases with no gene match: 8. Germline CDR1 and CDR2: ENHRY and SYGVKD. This CDR3 spans 16 amino acids. Researchers amplified the TCR beta CDR3 regions from RNA transcripts. With the HTBI primer set, the TCR CDR3 went through a first round of RT-PCR. One entry per CDR3 protein results from TCRdb running MiXCR on the multiplex PCR reads. The table includes 600,000 to 850,000 distinct CDR3 sequences, approximately 18% detected once.

Sequencing was performed on blood. The chain carries TRBV10-3 and TRBJ2-5, with 8 nucleotides matching TRBD2. The receptor's source is a woman in her forties or fifties with Graves' hyperthyroidism that later progressed to Graves' ophthalmopathy. The CDR3 protein is CAISEGAGGRQETQYF. The CDR3 coding sequence is TGTGCCATCAGTGAAGGGGCGGGGGGCAGACAAGAGACCCAGTACTTC.